This is a list of T cell receptor beta chains from one sample in a study of control samples from healthy donors and cancer patients. The table came from immunoSEQ multiplex PCR; TCRdb's copy has only in-frame clones and leaves some out. The table has 100,000 to 120,000 clones, roughly 90% seen once; the top ten hold around 3.5%. The sample taken for sequencing was PBMCs. The receptors originated from a woman aged 60-75 years with lung cancer. The CDR3 runs from the conserved cysteine through the conserved F or W. Fields, in order: J gene, V gene, clone size, CDR3 protein. Clone size, where shown, is once, few, many, or a class for clones that have expanded.

TRBJ1-2 TRBV19 - CASRLRRDGDGYTF
TRBJ1-3 TRBV19 once CASSSPQRTGNTIYF
TRBJ1-4 TRBV6-5 - CASRGDRVNEKLFF
TRBJ1-5 TRBV30 - CAWNGGSNQPQHF
TRBJ2-2 TRBV6-1 - CASSEALWESGELFF
TRBJ2-5 TRBV4-2 - CASSQDLLRKETQYF
TRBJ2-5 TRBV9 - CASSVAKGQGAVRETQYF
TRBJ1-5 TRBV30 - CAWDLDRTNQPQHF
TRBJ2-7 TRBV4-1 - CASSQGSPGGYEQYF
TRBJ1-3 TRBV5-4 once CASRQDRSGNTIYF
TRBJ1-5 TRBV7-9 - CASSLAQGPYSNQPQHF
TRBJ1-1 TRBV6-5 - CASTPGTTNTEAFF
TRBJ1-2 TRBV6-2/TRBV6-3 few CASSYSTALGYTF
TRBJ2-7 TRBV7-9 - CASSLAVGTDYEQYF
TRBJ2-7 TRBV11-2 - CASSKNRQGTSSSYEQYF
TRBJ1-2 TRBV6-6 - CASSSDPYGYTF
TRBJ2-5 TRBV25-1 - CASGPLAGGEETQYF
TRBJ1-1 TRBV11-3 - CASSLNGDTEAFF
TRBJ2-1 TRBV12-5 once CASGLDSSYNEQFF
TRBJ2-2 TRBV19 - CASSFTRTETGELFF
TRBJ2-1 TRBV6-4 - CASSASTTTWNEQFF
TRBJ2-5 TRBV4-3 once CASSQVPQGQAYQETQYF
TRBJ2-3 TRBV19 - CASSPSTDTQYF
TRBJ1-4 TRBV5-1 - CASSSGQAQSNEKLFF
TRBJ1-2 TRBV7-9 - CASSSPATAGNGYTF
TRBJ2-1 TRBV7-9 - CASSSTSGSGYNEQFF
TRBJ1-1 TRBV2 - CASSDRVNTEAFF
TRBJ1-5 TRBV18 - CASSPVEEGHQPQHF
TRBJ2-5 TRBV30 - CAWRDPLAFGETQYF
TRBJ1-5 TRBV2 - CASCPANSNQPQHF
TRBJ1-2 TRBV30 once CAWSVIVRDDLDYGYTF
TRBJ1-2 TRBV12-3/TRBV12-4 - CASSLEGTYGYTF
TRBJ1-2 TRBV28 - CASTNPAQGLFGYTF
TRBJ1-1 TRBV21-1 - CASSKKDRGSPCEAFF
TRBJ2-1 TRBV6-2/TRBV6-3 once CASSFRRGWYEQFF
TRBJ2-7 TRBV6-5 - CASSYSGQTYEQYF
TRBJ1-2 TRBV28 - CASSLTGRWSYGYTF
TRBJ2-7 TRBV6-5 - CASGQTSYEQYF
TRBJ1-4 TRBV18 - CASSFGTGVDRNEKLFF
TRBJ1-1 TRBV30 - CAWSVTGSTEAFF
TRBJ2-1 TRBV19 - CASSIRGTSYEQFF
TRBJ1-2 TRBV19 - CASSGVRYGYTF
TRBJ1-1 TRBV18 - CASSGAGVDTEAFF
TRBJ2-5 TRBV5-6 - CASSLVGGGYETQYF